This T cell receptor beta chain was found in a study of OX40 agonist ivuxolimab in advanced cancers. Study-level information: Three dose-escalation patients had partial responses: one with hepatocellular carcinoma and two with cutaneous melanoma. Regarding the study as a whole: Normalized expansion of T-cell clones was also low for some nonresponders.

The data were produced by immunoSEQ multiplex PCR, yet TCRdb's version contains in-frame clones alone and is incomplete. The table records fewer than 75,000 clones, around 80% of them present only once. The germline CDR1 and CDR2 sequences are SNHLY and FYNNEI. V was clipped by 7 bases and J by 5 bases, with 11 bases between them. This CDR3 region has 13 residues. As to this clone: Its cognate antigen is unknown.

This sequence joins TRBV2 and TRBJ1-4; D gene uncertain. Source: CD4+ or CD8+ T cells sorted from blood, taken in a trial of the OX40 agonist ivuxolimab. This receptor was identified in an adult with an advanced solid tumor such as melanoma, head and neck, liver or kidney cancer. Here the CDR3 reads CASKVELNEKLFF. The CDR3 DNA reads as TGTGCCAGCAAGGTCGAATTGAATGAAAAACTGTTTTTT.